A selection of T cell receptor beta chains follows, all from one sample in a study of T cells in Graves' hyperthyroidism and ophthalmopathy. MiXCR was run by TCRdb on the multiplex PCR reads, yielding one entry per CDR3 protein. The data show 550,000 to 800,000 distinct CDR3 sequences, roughly 15% seen once. The sample consisted of blood. The origin of the receptors is a man aged 18 to 29 with Graves' hyperthyroidism. The CDR3 runs from the conserved cysteine through the conserved F or W. Each record gives: V gene, D gene, J gene, clone size, CDR3 DNA, CDR3 protein. The D gene is left open where the match is weak. Size values are once, few and many counts, or a class for expanded clones, and some rows have none.

TRBV7-9	TRBD1	TRBJ2-7	.	TGTGCCAGCAGCCTCGCCGGGACAGGGGTGACGGTCGAGCAGTACTTC	CASSLAGTGVTVEQYF
TRBV14	TRBD1	TRBJ2-1	few	TGTGCCAGCAGCCAAATGACAGGGAGCAATGAGCAGTTCTTC	CASSQMTGSNEQFF
TRBV4-1	TRBD1	TRBJ2-7	few	TGCGCCAGCAGCCCAGGACAGGATCCTCTCTACGAGCAGTACTTC	CASSPGQDPLYEQYF
TRBV6-1	.	TRBJ2-7	many	TGTGCCAGCAGTGAGTTTGGCGGGCCGTACGAGCAGTACTTC	CASSEFGGPYEQYF
TRBV28	TRBD1	TRBJ1-1	many	TGTGCCAGCAGTCCAATCCAGGGGGAGCGAAACACTGAAGCTTTCTTT	CASSPIQGERNTEAFF
TRBV6-2/TRBV6-3	TRBD2	TRBJ2-7	many	TGTGCCAGCAGTTACCCGACTAGCCCCTACGAGCAGTACTTC	CASSYPTSPYEQYF
TRBV10-3	TRBD1	TRBJ2-5	many	TGTGCCATCACCAGAGGACAGGGGGGTCGGCAAGAGACCCAGTACTTC	CAITRGQGGRQETQYF
TRBV28	.	TRBJ2-7	many	TGTGCCAGCAGTCTCGGAGCTTGGTCCCAGACCTACGAGCAGTACTTC	CASSLGAWSQTYEQYF
TRBV18	TRBD1	TRBJ1-1	many	TGTGCCAGCTCATCTTACTTACAGGGGTTGAACACTGAAGCTTTCTTT	CASSSYLQGLNTEAFF
TRBV12-3/TRBV12-4	.	TRBJ1-4	.	TGTGCCAGCAGCAATCGACAGCAGGCAACTAATGAAAAACTGTTTTTT	CASSNRQQATNEKLFF
TRBV28	TRBD1	TRBJ2-7	.	TGTGCCATCTCAGGGGGCGCGACGGGCGAGCAGTACTTC	CAISGGATGEQYF
TRBV2	.	TRBJ1-1	many	TGTGCCAGCAGTTCCGACAGGCCCGCTGAAGCTTTCTTT	CASSSDRPAEAFF
TRBV18	.	TRBJ1-1	many	TGTGCCAGCAGCCCCGGACTTGAAGCTTTCTTT	CASSPGLEAFF
TRBV28	TRBD1	TRBJ2-7	.	TGTGCCAGCAGTGCACTGGGGACAGGGCACTCCTACGAGCAGTACTTC	CASSALGTGHSYEQYF
TRBV18	TRBD1	TRBJ1-1	.	TGTGCCAGCTCACTATGGGACAGGGGCTCTGAAGCTTTCTTT	CASSLWDRGSEAFF
TRBV6-1	TRBD2	TRBJ2-5	.	TGTGCCAGCAGACTCGGACTAGCGGGAGTGGATGAGACCCAGTACTTC	CASRLGLAGVDETQYF
TRBV6-5	.	TRBJ1-2	.	TGTGCCAGCAGTTACGGCCAGTTCTATGGCTACACCTTC	CASSYGQFYGYTF
TRBV6-2/TRBV6-3	.	TRBJ2-5	.	TGTGCCAGCAGTTGGCAGGGGAGGGTCGAGACCCAGTACTTC	CASSWQGRVETQYF
TRBV6-1	.	TRBJ1-2	many	TGTGCCAGCAGTGACCGAGGTGGGGGCGAGAGTGGCTACACCTTC	CASSDRGGGESGYTF
TRBV4-1	.	TRBJ1-2	.	TGCGCCAGCAGCCAGACAAGGGTAGGGGGTGGCTACACCTTC	CASSQTRVGGGYTF
TRBV7-9	.	TRBJ2-2	few	TGTGCCAGCAGCTCCGGGACCACAAGTACCGGGGAGCTGTTTTTT	CASSSGTTSTGELFF
TRBV7-9	TRBD2	TRBJ2-5	many	TGTGCCAGCAGCTTAGTGCGGGGGTGGCAAGAGACCCAGTACTTC	CASSLVRGWQETQYF
TRBV25-1	.	TRBJ2-5	few	TGTGCCAGCAGTCCCACTAGGGGAGAGACCCAGTACTTC	CASSPTRGETQYF
TRBV7-8	.	TRBJ2-7	many	TGTGCCAGCAGCCCCCGACAGTTCGGCAACGAGCAGTACTTC	CASSPRQFGNEQYF
TRBV2	TRBD1	TRBJ2-6	.	TGTGCCAGCAGTGGGGACAGGGTGGGCTCTGGGGCCAACGTCCTGACTTTC	CASSGDRVGSGANVLTF
TRBV7-3	.	TRBJ1-2	.	TGCGCCAGCAGCCAAGTGAGCCGGGTGATTAGTAGTTATGGCTACACCTTC	CASSQVSRVISSYGYTF
TRBV5-8	TRBD1	TRBJ2-7	few	TGTGCCAGCAGCTCGACAGGGAGTAGCGAGCAGTACTTC	CASSSTGSSEQYF
TRBV6-1	TRBD2	TRBJ2-1	.	TGTGCCAGCAGTTCCCAACTAGCGGGAGCCCCGAATGAGCAGTTCTTC	CASSSQLAGAPNEQFF
TRBV12-3/TRBV12-4	.	TRBJ1-2	.	TGTGCCAGCAGTTTCGGGTGGAACTATGGCTACACCTTC	CASSFGWNYGYTF
TRBV20-1	TRBD2	TRBJ2-1	.	TGCAGTGCCCGAAGCGGGAGGGCCTACAATGAGCAGTTCTTC	CSARSGRAYNEQFF
TRBV20-1	TRBD2	TRBJ2-1	.	TGCAGTGCCGGTGGGGGGGACCCTGGTGAGCAGTTCTTC	CSAGGGDPGEQFF
TRBV19	TRBD1	TRBJ1-5	.	TGTGCCAGTAGTAGACAGGGGGTGAGCAATCAGCCCCAGCATTTT	CASSRQGVSNQPQHF
TRBV19	.	TRBJ1-6	.	TGTGCCAGTAGTACCGCAATGGGAGTGGATTCACCCCTCCACTTT	CASSTAMGVDSPLHF
TRBV7-9	TRBD1	TRBJ2-7	few	TGTGCCAGCAGCTCGGGACAGCACTCCTACGAGCAGTACTTC	CASSSGQHSYEQYF
TRBV7-3	.	TRBJ2-1	.	TGTGCCAGCGGTCCCCCGGGGTCCGATGAGCAGTTCTTC	CASGPPGSDEQFF
TRBV7-2	TRBD2	TRBJ2-1	many	TGTGCCAGCAGCTTCCTTAGCGGGAGTGACTCCTACAATGAGCAGTTCTTC	CASSFLSGSDSYNEQFF
TRBV20-1	.	TRBJ2-1	few	TGCAGTGCTAGAAACCCGGTGACTAGGTATGAGCAGTTCTTC	CSARNPVTRYEQFF
TRBV7-9	.	TRBJ2-4	.	TGTGCCAGCAGCTCAAACAGGGCTCCGGTAACCAAAAACATTCAGTACTTC	CASSSNRAPVTKNIQYF